These 30 T cell receptor beta chains originate from one sample sequenced in a study of Ad26.COV2.S vaccination and SARS-CoV-2 variants. Treatment: over 15 received Ad26.COV2.S at low or high dose, single or two shots; roughly five received placebo; per-sample allocation not given. Samples analyzed were those drawn on day 63 after the first vaccine or placebo injection. Method: immunoSEQ multiplex PCR; TCRdb's copy keeps in-frame clones and lacks some. The data show over 250,000 clones, about 87% seen once. The specimen comprised peripheral blood, sampled in a trial of Ad26.COV2.S vaccine versus placebo. Receptors originate from a person between 18 and 65 years old who received the Ad26.COV2.S COVID-19 vaccine or a placebo.

This clone was counted only a few times. The J gene is TRBJ1-5, the V gene TRBV7-8; D is perhaps TRBD1 (5 bases). This CDR3 is 15 amino acids long. CDR1 is SGHVS, CDR2 FQNEAQ, per germline. Trimming stripped 1 base from V and 1 base from J, with 8 bases between. The DNA of the CDR3 is TGTGCCAGCAGCTTAGGGGGGAGAAGCAATCAGCCCCAGCATTTT. This gives the protein CASSLGGRSNQPQHF. The full variable domain, rest sourced from reference TRBV7-8 and TRBJ1-5, is GAGVSQSPRYKVAKRGQDVALRCDPISGHVSLFWYQQALGQGPEFLTYFQNEAQLDKSGLPSDRFFAERPEGSVSTLKIQRTQQEDSAVYLCASSLGGRSNQPQHFGDGTRLSIL.

V and J are TRBV2 and TRBJ1-5; D possibly corresponds to TRBD1 (6 bases). V was shortened by 7 bases and J by 1 base, with 11 bases between the two germline ends. Germline V lookup: CDR1 SNHLY, CDR2 FYNNEI. The CDR3 contains 14 residues. The CDR3 region has the DNA TGTGCCAGCACGGACAGCTTAAGCAATCAGCCCCAGCATTTT. It codes for CASTDSLSNQPQHF. The whole variable domain, remainder taken from reference TRBV2 and TRBJ1-5, is EPEVTQTPSHQVTQMGQEVILRCVPISNHLYFYWYRQILGQKVEFLVSFYNNEISEKSEIFDDQFSVERPDGSNFTLKIRSTKLEDSAMYFCASTDSLSNQPQHFGDGTRLSIL.

The rearrangement uses TRBV13 and TRBJ2-5; a possible D gene is TRBD1 (5 bases). CDR3 length equals 12 residues. V was trimmed by 4 bases and J by 7 bases, leaving 10 bases between them. The germline V gene encodes CDR1 PRHDT and CDR2 FYEKMQ (reference sequence). This CDR3 is CASSSQRGTQYF. In DNA form, the CDR3 reads TGTGCCAGCAGCTCCCAAAGGGGGACCCAGTACTTC. The variable domain in full, completed from reference TRBV13 and TRBJ2-5, reads AAGVIQSPRHLIKEKRETATLKCYPIPRHDTVYWYQQGPGQDPQFLISFYEKMQSDKGSIPDRFSAQQFSDYHSELNMSSLELGDSALYFCASSSQRGTQYFGPGTRLLVL.

The V gene is TRBV18, the J gene TRBJ1-1, with 9 bases that match TRBD1. The junction had 5 bases not matched to a gene; V was cut back by 2 bases and J by 4 bases. Germline values: CDR1 KGHSH, CDR2 LQKENI. The CDR3 is 15 amino acids. For the CDR3, the DNA is TGTGCCAGCTCACCAATGGACAGGGGCACCACTGAAGCTTTCTTT. Protein: CASSPMDRGTTEAFF.

The rearrangement uses TRBV18 and TRBJ2-7; D unresolved. V was shortened by 4 bases and J by 5 bases, with 18 bases between the two germline ends. The germline V gene encodes CDR1 KGHSH and CDR2 LQKENI. The CDR3 has 15 residues. The CDR3 DNA is TGTGCCAGCTCACTGACCGACCCGAGCAGCAACGAGCAGTACTTC. Amino acid sequence: CASSLTDPSSNEQYF.

This clone turned up a few times. This chain connects TRBV30 to TRBJ1-1; D unclear. CDR1 and CDR2 (germline): GTSNPN, SVGIG (reference sequence). Between the trimmed V and J ends, which lost 1 base and 1 base, there was a span of 7 bases. The CDR3 has 13 residues. The CDR3 region has the DNA TGTGCCTGGAGTGAGGGCAGGAACACTGAAGCTTTCTTT. Amino acids: CAWSEGRNTEAFF.

The rearrangement joins TRBV5-4 to TRBJ2-1; D is ambiguous. With 10 bases removed from V and 5 bases from J, the gap between germline ends came to 13 bases. Germline V gene data show CDR1 as SGHNT and CDR2 as YYREEE (reference sequence). This CDR3 is built from 12 residues. The CDR3 nucleotides are TGTGCCGCCAAGCAGGAAAACAATGAGCAGTTCTTC. As protein: CAAKQENNEQFF.

This clone was recorded once. The chain combines TRBV19 with TRBJ1-2; no clear D gene. The V end lost 10 bases, the J end lost 2 bases, and 14 bases lay between the germline ends. Germline loops: CDR1 LNHDA, CDR2 SQIVND (reference sequence). This CDR3 comprises 13 residues. For the CDR3, the DNA is TGTGCCACCTCCGGGTACCTGAACTATGGCTACACCTTC. Encoded protein: CATSGYLNYGYTF.

V usage is TRBV5-4 and J usage is TRBJ1-2, with D perhaps TRBD1 (5 bases). Germline V gene data show CDR1 as SGHNT and CDR2 as YYREEE (reference sequence). The CDR3 length is 15 residues. V was cut by 6 bases and J by 3 bases, with 18 bases left in between. DNA for the CDR3: TGTGCCAGCACCACCCCGGGGCAGGGAGACTATGGCTACACCTTC. This gives the protein CASTTPGQGDYGYTF. Supplemented by reference TRBV5-4 and TRBJ1-2, the full variable domain reads ETGVTQSPTHLIKTRGQQVTLRCSSQSGHNTVSWYQQALGQGPQFIFQYYREEENGRGNFPPRFSGLQFPNYSSELNVNALELDDSALYLCASTTPGQGDYGYTFGSGTRLTVV.

V gene TRBV19 combines with J gene TRBJ2-3; possibly TRBD2 for D (6 bases). The CDR3 runs 16 residues. With 5 bases removed from V and 2 bases from J, the gap between germline ends came to 17 bases. Germline values: CDR1 LNHDA, CDR2 SQIVND (reference sequence). CDR3 coding DNA: TGTGCCAGTAGTGGCCGGGACTCCTCGCCCACAGATACGCAGTATTTT. Protein: CASSGRDSSPTDTQYF.

The chain employs TRBV4-3 and TRBJ1-2; tentatively, D is TRBD1 (5 bases). The CDR3 consists of 15 residues. Trimming stripped 1 base from V and 4 bases from J, with 13 bases between. Per the germline V gene, CDR1 is LGHNA and CDR2 is YSLEER. CDR3 sequence reads: CASSQVGGAGYGYTF. The CDR3 DNA follows: TGCGCCAGCAGCCAAGTTGGAGGGGCTGGCTATGGCTACACCTTC.

This clone was detected only once. The J gene is TRBJ2-1, the V gene TRBV11-2; tentative D call: TRBD2 (5 bases). Trimming cost V 5 bases and J 6 bases, with 11 bases left between them. Germline CDR1 SGHAT, CDR2 FQNNGV. The CDR3 spans 13 residues. The CDR3 sequence is CASSIGLFNEQFF. DNA for the CDR3: TGTGCCAGCAGCATTGGACTGTTCAATGAGCAGTTCTTC.

The chain couples TRBV6-5 to TRBJ1-2; weak D call: TRBD1 (6 bases). Trimming shortened V by 6 bases and J by 4 bases, and 15 bases separated the two germline ends. The CDR3 spans 14 residues. Germline CDR1 and CDR2: MNHEY and SVGAGI. The CDR3 protein is CASSQRQAIYGYTF. CDR3 sequence (DNA): TGTGCCAGCAGCCAACGACAGGCGATCTATGGCTACACCTTC.

The V call is TRBV5-4, the J call TRBJ1-4; TRBD1 is a possible D gene (5 bases). The CDR3 has 16 amino acids. Per germline, CDR1 SGHNT and CDR2 YYREEE (reference sequence). V lost 4 bases to trimming and J lost 1 base, with 14 bases between them. The CDR3 DNA sequence: TGTGCCAGCAGCAGGGACCCCACCCGAACTAATGAAAAACTGTTTTTT. This codes for CASSRDPTRTNEKLFF. The complete variable domain, with remaining parts taken from reference TRBV5-4 and TRBJ1-4, reads ETGVTQSPTHLIKTRGQQVTLRCSSQSGHNTVSWYQQALGQGPQFIFQYYREEENGRGNFPPRFSGLQFPNYSSELNVNALELDDSALYLCASSRDPTRTNEKLFFGSGTQLSVL.

This chain uses TRBV28 with TRBJ2-7; TRBD1 agrees at 10 bases. The CDR3 has 17 amino acids. With 6 bases clipped from V and 3 bases from J, the junction kept 14 bases outside the gene matches. The V gene's germline CDR1 is MDHEN and CDR2 SYDVKM. The CDR3 sequence: CASRRWGTGTGDYEQYF. CDR3 sequence (DNA): TGTGCCAGCAGGAGATGGGGGACCGGGACAGGGGACTACGAGCAGTACTTC. The whole variable domain, filled in from reference TRBV28 and TRBJ2-7, reads DVKVTQSSRYLVKRTGEKVFLECVQDMDHENMFWYRQDPGLGLRLIYFSYDVKMKEKGDIPEGYSVSREKKERFSLILESASTNQTSMYLCASRRWGTGTGDYEQYFGPGTRLTVT.

The rearrangement joins TRBV29-1 to TRBJ2-1; 11 bases match TRBD2. The trim removed 3 bases at V and 8 bases at J, leaving 6 bases unmatched. The V gene's germline CDR1 is SQVTM and CDR2 ANQGSEA. The CDR3 length is 14 residues. CDR3 in amino acids: CSVDGSSGGDEQFF. As DNA, the CDR3 is TGCAGCGTTGATGGGAGTAGCGGGGGGGATGAGCAGTTCTTC.

This sequence joins TRBV10-3 and TRBJ2-3; TRBD1 agrees at 9 bases. This CDR3 contains 14 residues. Trimming removed 8 bases from V and 3 bases from J; junction bases left unmatched: 6. Looked up from germline, CDR1 is ENHRY and CDR2 is SYGVKD. The CDR3 sequence is CAIGTGSTTDTQYF. DNA for the CDR3: TGTGCCATCGGGACAGGGTCGACTACAGATACGCAGTATTTT.

The V and J genes are TRBV4-1 and TRBJ2-6, with 7 bases that match TRBD1. Germline V gene sequence: CDR1 MGHRA, CDR2 YSYEKL. The length of the CDR3 is 18 residues. Trimming cost V 4 bases and J 1 base; bases outside gene matches: 10. CDR3 in amino acids: CASSRGQAVGSGANVLTF. CDR3 DNA: TGCGCCAGCAGCCGAGGACAGGCGGTGGGGTCTGGGGCCAACGTCCTGACTTTC.

This clone was picked up one time. This chain links TRBV7-2 with TRBJ1-5; D is uncertain. The CDR3 is made up of 12 amino acids. Germline lookup yields CDR1 SGHTA and CDR2 FQGNSA. Trimming pared 5 bases from V and 9 bases from J, leaving 11 bases between. The CDR3 spells CASSPSSWPQHF. As DNA, the CDR3 is TGTGCCAGCAGCCCTAGTTCGTGGCCCCAGCATTTT.

This clone came up a few times. V is TRBV10-2 and J is TRBJ1-1; D gene ambiguous. This CDR3 spans 14 amino acids. Germline lookup yields CDR1 WSHSY and CDR2 SAAADI. V was clipped by 4 bases and J by 0 bases, with 9 bases between them. This CDR3 reads CASSGFSMNTEAFF. As DNA, the CDR3 is TGCGCCAGCAGTGGCTTCAGCATGAACACTGAAGCTTTCTTT.

This sequence joins TRBV4-2 and TRBJ1-2; 7 nucleotides line up with TRBD1. Germline CDR1 and CDR2: LGHNA and YNFKEQ. This CDR3 has 15 amino acids. After removal of 3 bases from V and 5 bases from J, the junction contained 9 bases not matched to a gene. CDR3 coding DNA: TGTGCCAGCAGCCAGACGACAGGGTTTGATTATGGCTACACCTTC. Amino acid sequence: CASSQTTGFDYGYTF.

V and J are TRBV7-2 and TRBJ1-1; D unclear. There are 15 residues in the CDR3. Per the germline V gene, CDR1 is SGHTA and CDR2 is FQGNSA. Trimming pared 1 base from V and 1 base from J, leaving 10 bases between. The CDR3: CASSLESRRNTEAFF. The CDR3 DNA reads TGTGCCAGCAGCTTAGAAAGCAGGAGGAACACTGAAGCTTTCTTT.

This clone was observed once. The chain has TRBV5-1 and TRBJ2-1; 10 nucleotides match TRBD2. The V and J ends lost 3 bases and 5 bases, in that order; junction bases with no gene match: 8. The CDR3 runs to 16 residues. Per the germline V gene, CDR1 is SGHRS and CDR2 is YFSETQ. As DNA, the CDR3 is TGCGCCAGCAGCTCCTATCTAGCGGGGGCCCACAATGAGCAGTTCTTC. It encodes CASSSYLAGAHNEQFF.

The chain has TRBV7-2 and TRBJ1-4; D ambiguous. Germline loops: CDR1 SGHTA, CDR2 FQGNSA. Trimming took 5 bases from V and 8 from J, leaving 12 bases between them. The CDR3 spans 13 residues. In DNA, the CDR3 is TGTGCCAGCAGCCCGTTGGGTCGGGAAAAACTGTTTTTT. Its translation: CASSPLGREKLFF.

The genes are TRBV10-3 and TRBJ2-5, with TRBD2 matching over 12 bases. Germline lookup yields CDR1 ENHRY and CDR2 SYGVKD. This CDR3 contains 16 residues. Trimming took 4 bases from V and 4 from J; bases not matched to a gene: 7. In nucleotides, the CDR3 is TGTGCCATCAGTGTGGCTAGCGGGGGGGCCGGAGAGACCCAGTACTTC. This gives the protein CAISVASGGAGETQYF.

This clone occurred once. The genes are TRBV7-2 and TRBJ2-7; D is possibly TRBD2 (6 bases). Between the trimmed V and J ends, which lost 4 bases and 5 bases, there was a span of 15 bases. The CDR3 is 14 residues long. CDR1 and CDR2 (germline): SGHTA, FQGNSA. Here the CDR3 reads CASSSYISGDEQYF. The CDR3 DNA sequence: TGTGCCAGCAGCTCTTATATATCGGGGGACGAGCAGTACTTC.

The chain has TRBV19 and TRBJ1-1; D is undetermined. The CDR3 is 11 amino acids. Germline V gene data show CDR1 as LNHDA and CDR2 as SQIVND (reference sequence). V lost 7 bases and J 1 base, leaving 4 bases between the germline ends. The CDR3 nucleotides read TGTGCCAGTAAACAGAACACTGAAGCTTTCTTT. Translated, it gives CASKQNTEAFF.

This clone was picked up one time. For the CDR3, the DNA is TGTGCCAGCATTAGAGTAGGCAGGGTAGACAATGAGCAGTTCTTC. The encoded protein is CASIRVGRVDNEQFF. The chain has TRBV6-5 and TRBJ2-1, with a weak D call TRBD1 (5 bases). The CDR3 totals 15 residues. Trimming took off 7 bases at V and 5 bases at J, with 18 bases between the two ends. Germline lookup yields CDR1 MNHEY and CDR2 SVGAGI.

The chain's CDR3 is CASSPRTEAFF. The CDR3 bases are TGTGCCAGCAGCCCACGGACTGAAGCTTTCTTT. The V gene is TRBV11-2, the J gene TRBJ1-1; D ambiguous. The CDR3 loop spans 11 amino acids. Per the germline V gene, CDR1 is SGHAT and CDR2 is FQNNGV. Trimming left V 5 bases short and J 5 bases short, with 6 bases between.

The chain recombines TRBV28 with TRBJ1-3; D is possibly TRBD1 (6 bases). The length of the CDR3 is 15 residues. Trimming removed 5 bases from V and 0 bases from J, with 11 bases in between. CDR1 is MDHEN and CDR2 is SYDVKM in the germline V gene. In DNA form, the CDR3 reads TGTGCCAGCAGTACACACAGGGTCTCTGGAAACACCATATATTTT. Translation gives CASSTHRVSGNTIYF.